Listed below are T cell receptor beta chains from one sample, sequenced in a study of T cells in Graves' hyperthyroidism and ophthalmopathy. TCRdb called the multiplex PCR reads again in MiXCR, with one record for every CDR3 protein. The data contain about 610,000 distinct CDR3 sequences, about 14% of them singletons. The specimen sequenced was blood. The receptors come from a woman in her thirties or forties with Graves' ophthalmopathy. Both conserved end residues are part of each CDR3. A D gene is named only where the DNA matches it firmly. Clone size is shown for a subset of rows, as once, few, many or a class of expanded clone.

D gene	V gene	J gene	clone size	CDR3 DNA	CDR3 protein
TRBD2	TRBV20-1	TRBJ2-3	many	TGCAGTGCTCCGAAGACTAGCGGAAACACAGATACGCAGTATTTT	CSAPKTSGNTDTQYF
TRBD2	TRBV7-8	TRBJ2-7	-	TGTGCCAGCAGCCCCCTAACCCTCGGGACTAGCGGCTACGAGCAGTACTTC	CASSPLTLGTSGYEQYF
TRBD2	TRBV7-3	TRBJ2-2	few	TGTGCCAGCAGCACCACTAGCGGGAGAGATACCGGGGAGCTGTTTTTT	CASSTTSGRDTGELFF
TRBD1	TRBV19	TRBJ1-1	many	TGTGCCAGTAGTATGCGAGGCGAGGGGGCAGGGATTCGTGCTGAAGCTTTCTTT	CASSMRGEGAGIRAEAFF
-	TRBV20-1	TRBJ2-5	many	TGCAGTGCTATGGGCGGGAAAGAGACCCAGTACTTC	CSAMGGKETQYF
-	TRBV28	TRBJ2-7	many	TGTGCCAGCAGTTTAGGTCCCTACTATAACTCCTACGAGCAGTACTTC	CASSLGPYYNSYEQYF
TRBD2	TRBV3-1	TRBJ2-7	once	TGTGCCAGCAGCCCCAGACGACTAGCGGAAGCGGAAGAGCAGTACTTC	CASSPRRLAEAEEQYF
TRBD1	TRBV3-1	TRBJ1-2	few	TGTGCCAGCAGCCAAGATGGGACAGGGGATGGCTACACCTTC	CASSQDGTGDGYTF
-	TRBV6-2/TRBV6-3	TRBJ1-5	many	TGTGCCAGCAGTCAGGTTTTGATGCCCCAGCATTTT	CASSQVLMPQHF
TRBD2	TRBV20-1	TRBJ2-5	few	TGCAGTGCCAGGGTCGGGGGGAGGTTTCAAGAGACCCAGTACTTC	CSARVGGRFQETQYF
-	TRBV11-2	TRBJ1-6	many	TGTGCCAGCAGCTTAGATCATCGATCTTATAATTCACCCCTCCACTTT	CASSLDHRSYNSPLHF
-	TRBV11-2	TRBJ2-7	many	TGTGCCAGCAGCTTAAGATCGGCAAACGAGCAGTACTTC	CASSLRSANEQYF
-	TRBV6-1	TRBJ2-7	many	TGTGCCAGCAGTGCCCTCAGAGACGGTGCCTACGAGCAGTACTTC	CASSALRDGAYEQYF
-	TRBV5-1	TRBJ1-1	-	TGCGCCAGCACCCTTGGGACATTTAACACTGAAGCTTTCTTT	CASTLGTFNTEAFF
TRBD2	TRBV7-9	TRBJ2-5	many	TGTGCCAGCAGTTTTTCCGGGACTAGCGGGAGCGGGGAGACCCAGTACTTC	CASSFSGTSGSGETQYF
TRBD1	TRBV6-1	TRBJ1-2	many	TGTGCCAGCAGTCTCCAAGACAGGGACGGCTACACCTTC	CASSLQDRDGYTF
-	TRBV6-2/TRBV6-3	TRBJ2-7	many	TGTGCCAGCAGTTACTCTAGAACAGGATCCCTCTACGAGCAGTACTTC	CASSYSRTGSLYEQYF
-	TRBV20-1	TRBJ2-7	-	TGCAGTGCTAGAGTCCCGGGGCACTACGAGCAGTACTTC	CSARVPGHYEQYF
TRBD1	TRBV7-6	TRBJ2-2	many	TGTGCCAGCAGCCCCTGGACAGGAGAGAACACCGGGGAGCTGTTTTTT	CASSPWTGENTGELFF
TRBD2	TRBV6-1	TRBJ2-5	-	TGTGCCAGCAGTGGGGTAGCGGGAGTGGCAGAGACCCAGTACTTC	CASSGVAGVAETQYF
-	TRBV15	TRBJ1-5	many	TGTGCCACCAGCCGTGGTGGTCAGCCCCAGCATTTT	CATSRGGQPQHF
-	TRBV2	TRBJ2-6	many	TGTGCCAGCAGGGAGTCTGGGGCCAACGTCCTGACTTTC	CASRESGANVLTF
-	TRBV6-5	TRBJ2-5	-	TGTGCCAGCAGTTACTCGATAGTAGCCGGGGCGCGGGAGACCCAGTACTTC	CASSYSIVAGARETQYF
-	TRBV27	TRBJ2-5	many	TGTGCCAGCAGCAGGGGGATGAGGGACTGGGAGACCCAGTACTTC	CASSRGMRDWETQYF
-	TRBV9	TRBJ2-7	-	TGTGCCAGCAGCGTAGACGGGAGTAACGACGAGCAGTACTTC	CASSVDGSNDEQYF
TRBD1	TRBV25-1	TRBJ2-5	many	TGTGCCAGCAGTGAATTCGTAAGACAGGGCGAAGAGACCCAGTACTTC	CASSEFVRQGEETQYF
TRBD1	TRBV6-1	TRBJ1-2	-	TGTGCCAGCACAACTTCGAAGGAGGGGGCTGGTGGCTACACCTTC	CASTTSKEGAGGYTF
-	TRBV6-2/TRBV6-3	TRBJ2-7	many	TGTGCCAGCAGTTACTTAGGGACTGATTACGGCGAGCAGTACTTC	CASSYLGTDYGEQYF
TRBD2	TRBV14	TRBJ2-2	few	TGTGCCAGCAGCCCTCTCGTTAGCGGGAGGGCCACCGGGGAGCTGTTTTTT	CASSPLVSGRATGELFF
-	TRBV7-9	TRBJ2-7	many	TGTGCCAGCAGCTTCGCCCAGGGTAACGAGCAGTACTTC	CASSFAQGNEQYF
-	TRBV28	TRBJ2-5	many	TGTGCCAGCAGCCCACAGTGGGGGGACCGGGACAGCAAAGAGACCCAGTACTTC	CASSPQWGDRDSKETQYF
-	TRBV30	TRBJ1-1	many	TGTGCCTGGAGCCGCCTTGAGAACACTGAAGCTTTCTTT	CAWSRLENTEAFF
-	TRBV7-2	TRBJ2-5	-	TGTGCCAGCAGCCCCGGTCGGACAGAGCAAGAGACCCAGTACTTC	CASSPGRTEQETQYF
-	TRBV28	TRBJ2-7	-	TGTGCCAGCAGTGTGACCGGGACACAGAACTACGAGCAGTACTTC	CASSVTGTQNYEQYF
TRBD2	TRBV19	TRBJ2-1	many	TGTGCCAGTAGTTTAGGGACTAGCGGAATTAATGAGCAGTTCTTC	CASSLGTSGINEQFF
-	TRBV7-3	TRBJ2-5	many	TGTGCCAGCAGCTTAAAAGGGAGGTCGGGAGAGACCCAGTACTTC	CASSLKGRSGETQYF
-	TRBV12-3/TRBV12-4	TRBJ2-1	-	TGTGCCAGCAGCCCTAGCGTCGGGGGATACAATGAGCAGTTCTTC	CASSPSVGGYNEQFF
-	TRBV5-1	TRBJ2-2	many	TGCGCCAGCAGCTCACCGGGACGGAAGATCGGGGAGCTGTTTTTT	CASSSPGRKIGELFF
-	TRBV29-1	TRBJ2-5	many	TGCAGCGTTGCTGGGATTCCAGAGACCCAGTACTTC	CSVAGIPETQYF
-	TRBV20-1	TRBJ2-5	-	TGCAGTGCACGGCGGGAACAACAAGAGACCCAGTACTTC	CSARREQQETQYF
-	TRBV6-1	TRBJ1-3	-	TGTGCCAGCAGTCGTGCCGGGACAAACGGAAACACCATATATTTT	CASSRAGTNGNTIYF
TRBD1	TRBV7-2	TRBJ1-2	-	TGTGCCAGCAGCTTAGCGACCCCCGGGACAGTCAACTATGGCTACACCTTC	CASSLATPGTVNYGYTF
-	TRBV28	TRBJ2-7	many	TGTGCCAGCACCTCTCTTTACTCCTACGAGCAGTACTTC	CASTSLYSYEQYF
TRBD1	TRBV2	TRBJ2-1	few	TGTGCCAGCAGTGAAATGGGGACAGGGCACGATGAGCAGTTCTTC	CASSEMGTGHDEQFF
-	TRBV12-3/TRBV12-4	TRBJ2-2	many	TGTGCCAGCAGTTTATGGACAGTAATGAACACCGGGGAGCTGTTTTTT	CASSLWTVMNTGELFF
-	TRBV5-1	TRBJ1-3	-	TGCGCCAGCAGCTTGTCGTGGGAGCGATCGGCCATATATTTT	CASSLSWERSAIYF
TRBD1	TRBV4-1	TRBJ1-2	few	TGCGCCAGCAGCGGCGACAGGGGCGGCGGCTACACCTTC	CASSGDRGGGYTF
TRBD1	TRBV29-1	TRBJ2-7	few	TGCAGCGGACAGGGAGCCTCCTACGAGCAGTACTTC	CSGQGASYEQYF
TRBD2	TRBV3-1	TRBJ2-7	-	TGTGCCAGCAGCCAAGTCGGGACTAGCGGGAGGGTTCGCTACGAGCAGTACTTC	CASSQVGTSGRVRYEQYF
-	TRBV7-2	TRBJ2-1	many	TGTGCCAGCAGCACACCTCAGGGAATCAATGAGCAGTTCTTC	CASSTPQGINEQFF
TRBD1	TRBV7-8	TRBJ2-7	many	TGTGCCAGCAGCCATCCATTTGACAGGGGCCACGAGCAGTACTTC	CASSHPFDRGHEQYF